Following are 10 T cell receptor beta chains from one sample sequenced in a study of T cell responses to AZD1222 COVID-19 vaccine. Profiled with immunoSEQ multiplex PCR; TCRdb holds only in-frame clones, not every one. This sample has about 69,000 clones, with under 90% found just once. This material consisted of peripheral blood, taken 28 days after the second AZD1222 dose. These receptors all come from an adult who received the AZD1222 COVID-19 vaccine.

V gene TRBV9 combines with J gene TRBJ1-3; TRBD1 matches 8 bases. Looked up from germline, CDR1 is SGDLS and CDR2 is YYNGEE. This CDR3 region has 14 residues. J was trimmed by 4 bases and V by 0 bases; bases with no gene match: 0. The CDR3 protein is CASSVGTGGNTIYF. DNA of the CDR3: TGTGCCAGCAGCGTAGGGACAGGGGGAAACACCATATATTTT.

This clone appeared a single time. This chain uses TRBV23-1 with TRBJ2-7, with TRBD1 matching 9 bases. TRBV23-1 is noted as an ORF with a role that remains uncertain. CDR3 length: 13 residues. In DNA form, the CDR3 reads TGCGCAGGGGACAGGGTAAGCTCCTACGAGCAGTACTTC. Residues: CAGDRVSSYEQYF.

The chain has TRBV30 and TRBJ2-1; perhaps TRBD2 as D (5 bases). V dropped 3 bases and J dropped 6 bases, with 12 bases sitting between them. The CDR3 length is 13 residues. CDR1 is GTSNPN and CDR2 is SVGIG in the germline V gene (reference sequence). Here the CDR3 reads CAWRGLAGNEQFF. The DNA for the CDR3 is TGTGCCTGGAGAGGTCTAGCAGGCAATGAGCAGTTCTTC. The variable domain in full, completed from reference TRBV30 and TRBJ2-1, reads SQTIHQWPATLVQPVGSPLSLECTVEGTSNPNLYWYRQAAGRGLQLLFYSVGIGQISSEVPQNLSASRPQDRQFILSSKKLLLSDSGFYLCAWRGLAGNEQFFGPGTRLTVL.

The rearrangement links TRBV19 to TRBJ1-5; D possibly corresponds to TRBD1 (6 bases). The CDR3 spans 16 residues. Germline loops: CDR1 LNHDA, CDR2 SQIVND (reference sequence). V lost 3 bases and J 4 bases, leaving 16 bases between the germline ends. In nucleotides, the CDR3 is TGTGCCAGTAGTATTTGGGGGGGGACAACAAATCAGCCCCAGCATTTT. It translates to CASSIWGGTTNQPQHF. The whole variable domain, filled in from reference TRBV19 and TRBJ1-5, reads DGGITQSPKYLFRKEGQNVTLSCEQNLNHDAMYWYRQDPGQGLRLIYYSQIVNDFQKGDIAEGYSVSREKKESFPLTVTSAQKNPTAFYLCASSIWGGTTNQPQHFGDGTRLSIL.

This chain uses TRBV28 with TRBJ2-7, with no clear D. Between the trimmed V and J ends, which lost 5 bases and 3 bases, there was a span of 8 bases. This CDR3 spans 12 amino acids. Germline CDR1 is MDHEN and CDR2 is SYDVKM. In DNA form, the CDR3 reads TGTGCCAGCAGTCTAAGGGTCTACGAGCAGTACTTC. Encoded protein: CASSLRVYEQYF.

There are a few counts of this clone. CDR3 sequence (DNA): TGTGCCACCCATTCGACAGGAGACAGCTCTGGAAACACCATATATTTT. As protein: CATHSTGDSSGNTIYF. V and J are TRBV10-3 and TRBJ1-3; D might be TRBD1 (6 bases). Germline loops: CDR1 ENHRY, CDR2 SYGVKD. Trimming took off 10 bases at V and 0 bases at J, with 19 bases between the two ends. CDR3 length: 16 residues.

The chain carries TRBV5-1 and TRBJ1-1; no clear D gene. The CDR3 has 14 amino acids. V was shortened by 6 bases and J by 3 bases, with 15 bases between the two germline ends. Germline V gives CDR1 SGHRS, CDR2 YFSETQ. CDR3 DNA sequence: TGCGCCAGCAACAAAGACAACTGGGACACTGAAGCTTTCTTT. It translates to CASNKDNWDTEAFF.

The chain combines TRBV30 with TRBJ1-2; a weak D match, TRBD1 (6 bases). V dropped 3 bases and J dropped 3 bases, with 8 bases sitting between them. Germline V gene data show CDR1 as GTSNPN and CDR2 as SVGIG (reference sequence). The CDR3 extends over 12 amino acids. The CDR3 here is CAWSPGDYGYTF. In nucleotides, the CDR3 is TGTGCCTGGAGCCCAGGGGACTATGGCTACACCTTC.

The chain links TRBV4-3 to TRBJ1-2; 10 bases are shared with TRBD1. CDR1 is LGHNA, CDR2 YSLEER, per germline. V trimming: 4 bases; J trimming: 5 bases; junction bases outside the gene matches: 7. This CDR3 is built from 15 residues. CDR3 bases: TGCGCCAGCAGCCGAAGTCGGACAGGGGGGTATGGCTACACCTTC. This translates into CASSRSRTGGYGYTF.

The CDR3 bases are TGTGCCAGCAGGCCGATGGGGGCTCAGGGCTACGAGCAGTACTTC. This gives the protein CASRPMGAQGYEQYF. The V and J genes are TRBV6-1 and TRBJ2-7, with D possibly TRBD1 on 6 matching bases. V lost 6 bases and J lost 3, with 18 bases in between. In germline, CDR1 is MNHNS, CDR2 SASEGT. This CDR3 spans 15 amino acids.